This note documents a single TCR beta chain sequence. Its antigen remains unidentified. Library creation used the immunoSEQ multiplex PCR assay. For the multiplex PCR, a mixture combining 60 forward primers for TCR Vbeta segments and 13 reverse primers for TCR Jbeta segments was used. The CDR3 region of rearranged TCR beta genes was amplified from genomic DNA by a multiplex PCR assay. On the Illumina HiSeq System, the amplified TCR beta libraries were sequenced as 87-base-pair reads. Per the authors' processing: A later analysis counted about 80 million unique TCR beta chains across the 600 to 850 repertoires, and 10 million to 11 million of these chains were shared by at least two donors. Raw reads were error-corrected and collapsed into unique sequences with a nearest-neighbor algorithm that merged closely related sequences to remove PCR and sequencing errors. Alignment of CDR3 sequences to IMGT reference sequences was used to assign V, D and J gene segments. Each retained sequence needed at least a six-nucleotide match to both a V gene segment and a J gene segment. A rearrangement counted as productive if the CDR3 had no stop codons and remained in frame with V and J, and every other rearrangement counted as non-productive. Following IMGT convention, CDR3 was defined as the stretch from the second conserved V-encoded cysteine up to the conserved J-encoded phenylalanine. Sequences without an unambiguous match to a single V gene segment were excluded from the earlier analysis of a few hundred of the donors. An earlier analysis of roughly 590 of the donors called V segments functional above 56.7% productive rearrangements and segregating when the between-donor standard deviation exceeded 5%. A statistical classification framework was built to diagnose cytomegalovirus status from the catalog of TCR beta chain sequences. V and J gene assignment, in a later analysis, came from comparing TCR nucleotide sequences with IMGT/GENE-DB human TR gene sequences. Using the TCRdist pipeline, a later analysis assigned CDR3 sequences along with most-parsimonious VDJ recombination scenarios. In a later analysis, every TCR beta chain was defined by the combination of its CDR3 amino acid sequence and its V-gene family, and reads without a unique V-gene family were dropped. In a later analysis, 550 to 650 highly shared, low-generation-probability nucleotide sequences were removed to address suspected cross-contamination and a sequencing artifact. For each public chain, a later analysis derived a clonal expansion index from normalized ranks of inferred template counts within each repertoire. In a later analysis, generation probabilities were computed using a VDJ recombination model fitted to out-of-frame rearrangements, and the results were checked against IGoR. Hypergeometric tests were used in a later analysis to score TCR-TCR, TCR-HLA and TCR-CMV co-occurrence, with a repertoire-size bias correction applied to the TCR pairs. A later analysis estimated false discovery rates by permuting HLA or CMV assignments 20 times. In a later analysis, co-occurring TCRs were grouped with DBSCAN, and TCRdist sequence similarity was added when clustering was performed within HLA-allele-positive subsets. Repertoires with fewer than 30,000 or more than 120,000 public chains, plus five repertoires with anomalous nucleotide sharing, were excluded from co-occurrence clustering. This is the immuneACCESS table as TCRdb keeps it, with only in-frame sequences that have V and J called. A part of the clones is gone; compared with another copy, unresolved V genes explain less than half, and the rest is unexplained. V, J and clone size derive from that table, while D and trimming were established from the DNA sequence. The sample's table covers roughly 120,000 clones. The top ten clones comprise approximately 3.9% of the sample.

This record belongs to a study of cytomegalovirus exposure and HLA in healthy donors (dated by TCRdb to the late 2010s). Background on the whole study: An earlier analysis of roughly 500 of the donors reported roughly 300 Gb of sequence data and 117 million unique TCR beta sequences from about 179 million T cells. An earlier analysis of nearly 600 of the donors applied high-throughput TCR beta sequencing to assess whether each TCR beta V gene segment acted as functional or pseudogenic. To predict cytomegalovirus infection status, the study brought together high-throughput TCR immunosequencing, statistical association of individual TCRs with disease status, and machine learning. Using immunosequencing, the study profiled T cell repertoires from 666 subjects and related those repertoires to cytomegalovirus serostatus. A separate validation cohort of 100 to 150 different subjects was used in addition to the 666-subject first cohort. Roughly 300 gigabases of sequencing data and tens of millions of unique TCR sequences made up an early release that covered 640 HLA-typed donors. Rather than using new phenotypic data, the later analysis identified candidate immune exposures from TCR beta sequences and from how often those sequences occurred across donors. The aim of the study was to test whether cataloging public T cell receptors could identify signatures of past pathogen exposure. A later genetic analysis took genome-wide SNP genotypes for about 55% of the roughly 700 donors and used that subset as a discovery cohort. The number of donors typed differed by locus, with about 629-640 for A, B, C, DRB1 and DQB1, about 500 for DQA1, approximately 570 for DPA1, and about 450 for DPB1. Roughly 5 DR-DQ haplotypes were handled as single units for association and clustering, since linkage in the cohort was strong. On average, 235,054 unique TCR beta nucleotide sequences were sequenced per donor among more than 350 genotyped donors of the cohort, with around 19% of those sequences being non-productive. Every discovery cohort repertoire had been produced on one sequencing platform. Of the approximately 370 genotyped donors, more than 75% were placed in the genetic ancestry cluster associated with self-reported Caucasian donors. HLA typing included class I and class II loci at four-digit resolution. Alongside the repertoire data, information on donor age, sex, ethnicity and CMV serostatus was compiled. To study patterns of TCR occurrence, a later analysis re-analyzed previously published TCR beta repertoires from around 660 donors and added high-resolution HLA genotyping.

General findings and caveats noted by the study authors: Most TCR sequences were observed very rarely across donors, whereas some public TCRs were present in many individuals. The sequencing pipeline was judged likely to have produced a cluster of highly shared sequence variants as a technical artifact. Compared with the approximately 670-donor mean, donors in an Asian-associated ancestry cluster had fewer N-insertions in productive TCRs, according to a later genetic analysis. Because HLA typing was unavailable for some donors at each locus, only the typed subset was used in association tests. It was suggested by the authors that the approach could potentially be generalized to other disease states and immunological phenotypes. Linkage disequilibrium might explain the correlated functional status among segregating V segments, but an unknown experimental factor could not be ruled out. Because counts were too low, about 15 rarely observed V segments, including chromosome 9 orphons, were left out of the earlier analysis of roughly 600 of the donors. In a later analysis, several top co-occurrence clusters were reported to appear linked to parvovirus B19, influenza, CMV and Epstein-Barr virus. A further reported finding was that TCR beta sequences accurately predicted the HLA-A and HLA-B alleles for most subjects in the first cohort. When HLA alleles, especially DR and DQ, strongly co-occurred, attributing TCR associations to individual alleles was difficult. Three of the identified cytomegalovirus-associated TCR beta chains were confirmed in vitro to be specific for cytomegalovirus antigens. Specific HLA alleles were associated with 18,000 or so TCR beta sequences at a false discovery rate of 0.05 in a later analysis. In a later analysis, HLA-associated TCR beta chains showed more clonal expansion and lower generation probabilities than non-associated chains that were equally common. The classifier was reported to diagnose cytomegalovirus status with high specificity and sensitivity in both the original cohort and the validation cohort. Broadly in line with IMGT annotations, most TCR beta V segments showed up in productive rearrangements about 87% or about 30% of the time in an earlier analysis of approximately 600 of the donors. This cohort had only TCR beta chains sequenced, and the lack of alpha or paired-chain data limited which features could be detected. According to a later analysis, most CMV-associated TCR beta chains appeared to be HLA-restricted, and the HLA associations seemed to be driven largely by CMV exposure. In a later analysis, the rate of TCR association differed among HLA loci, with DRB1 alleles having the most associated TCRs and HLA-C alleles having the fewest. V-gene and J-gene trimming of TCR beta chains was associated with a missense DCLRE1C variant in a later genetic analysis, and the association was replicated in an independent cohort. The only immune exposure information available for the cohort was CMV serostatus. The study gave a list of under 200 TCR beta chains associated with cytomegalovirus. Roughly uniform sequencing depth across donors was assumed in presence/absence analyses, although this assumption may not hold.

The cohort was made up of 666 healthy bone marrow donors. At the time of sampling, all cohort members were nominally healthy, though unrecorded immune exposures were likely present. The donor tested CMV seronegative and was one of the 352 seronegative cohort members. A peripheral blood sample was provided by each donor, and peripheral blood mononuclear cells were used for TCR beta sequencing. Genomic DNA was extracted from the blood cell samples with the Qiagen DNeasy Blood Extraction Kit. The sequence came from a man aged 18 to 30 in good health and CMV-seronegative. The specimen was PBMCs.

The DNA sequence is TGTGCCAGCAGTTACCCGACTAGCGGGGGAGGTGAGACCCAGTACTTC. This sequence encodes CASSYPTSGGGETQYF. This chain joins TRBV6-6 to TRBJ2-5, with 12 junctional bases fitting TRBD2. Its CDR3 holds 16 amino acids, cysteine through phenylalanine. Just the 48-base CDR3 DNA is kept, in frame starting at base 1. Trimming accounts for 2 bases at V and 5 bases at J, while the number of junction bases matched to no gene is 6. CDR1 and CDR2, per the germline V gene (reference sequence), are MNHNY and SVGAGI.